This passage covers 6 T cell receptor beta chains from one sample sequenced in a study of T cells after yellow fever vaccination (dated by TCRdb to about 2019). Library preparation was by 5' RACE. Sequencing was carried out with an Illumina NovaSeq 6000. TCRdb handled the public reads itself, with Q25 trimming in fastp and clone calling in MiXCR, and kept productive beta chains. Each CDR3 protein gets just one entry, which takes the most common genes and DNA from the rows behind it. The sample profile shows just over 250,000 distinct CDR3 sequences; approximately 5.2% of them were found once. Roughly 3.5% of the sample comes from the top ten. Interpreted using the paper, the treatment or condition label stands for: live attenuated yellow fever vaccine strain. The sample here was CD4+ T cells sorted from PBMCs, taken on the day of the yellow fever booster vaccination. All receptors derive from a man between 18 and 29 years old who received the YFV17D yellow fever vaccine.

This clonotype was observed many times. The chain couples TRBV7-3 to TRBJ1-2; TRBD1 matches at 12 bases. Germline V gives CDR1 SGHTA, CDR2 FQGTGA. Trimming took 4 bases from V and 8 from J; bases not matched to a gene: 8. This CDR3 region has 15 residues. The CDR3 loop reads CASSSGTGGARGYTF. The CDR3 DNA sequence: TGTGCCAGCAGCTCCGGGACAGGGGGCGCGCGGGGCTACACCTTC.

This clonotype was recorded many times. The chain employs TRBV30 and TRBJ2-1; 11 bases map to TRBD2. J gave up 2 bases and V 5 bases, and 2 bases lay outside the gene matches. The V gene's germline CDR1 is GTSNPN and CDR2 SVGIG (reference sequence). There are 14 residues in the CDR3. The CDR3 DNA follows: TGTGCCTGGGCTAGCGGGGGGACCTACAATGAGCAGTTCTTC. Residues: CAWASGGTYNEQFF.

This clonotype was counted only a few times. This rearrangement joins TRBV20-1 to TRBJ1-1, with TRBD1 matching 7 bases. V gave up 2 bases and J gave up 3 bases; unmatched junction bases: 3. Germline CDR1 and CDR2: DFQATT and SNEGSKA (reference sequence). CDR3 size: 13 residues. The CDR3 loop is CSARRDRDTEAFF. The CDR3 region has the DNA TGCAGTGCTAGACGCGACAGGGACACTGAAGCTTTCTTT.

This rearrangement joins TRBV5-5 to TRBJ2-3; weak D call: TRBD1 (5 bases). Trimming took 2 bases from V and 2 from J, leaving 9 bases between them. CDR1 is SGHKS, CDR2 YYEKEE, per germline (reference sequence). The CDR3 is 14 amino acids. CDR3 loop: CASSFARVTDTQYF. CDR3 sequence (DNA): TGTGCCAGCAGCTTCGCCAGGGTCACAGATACGCAGTATTTT.

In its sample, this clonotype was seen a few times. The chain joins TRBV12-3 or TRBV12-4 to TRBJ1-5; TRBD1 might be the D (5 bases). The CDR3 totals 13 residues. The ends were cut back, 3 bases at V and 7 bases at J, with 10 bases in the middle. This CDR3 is CASSFDQGQPQHF. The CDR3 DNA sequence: TGTGCCAGCAGTTTCGACCAGGGCCAGCCCCAGCATTTT.

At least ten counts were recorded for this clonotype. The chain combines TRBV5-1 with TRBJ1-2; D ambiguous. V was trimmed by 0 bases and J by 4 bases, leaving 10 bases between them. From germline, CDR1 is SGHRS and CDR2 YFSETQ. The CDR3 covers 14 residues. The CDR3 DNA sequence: TGCGCCAGCAGCTTGGTGTCAGGAACCTATGGCTACACCTTC. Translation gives CASSLVSGTYGYTF.